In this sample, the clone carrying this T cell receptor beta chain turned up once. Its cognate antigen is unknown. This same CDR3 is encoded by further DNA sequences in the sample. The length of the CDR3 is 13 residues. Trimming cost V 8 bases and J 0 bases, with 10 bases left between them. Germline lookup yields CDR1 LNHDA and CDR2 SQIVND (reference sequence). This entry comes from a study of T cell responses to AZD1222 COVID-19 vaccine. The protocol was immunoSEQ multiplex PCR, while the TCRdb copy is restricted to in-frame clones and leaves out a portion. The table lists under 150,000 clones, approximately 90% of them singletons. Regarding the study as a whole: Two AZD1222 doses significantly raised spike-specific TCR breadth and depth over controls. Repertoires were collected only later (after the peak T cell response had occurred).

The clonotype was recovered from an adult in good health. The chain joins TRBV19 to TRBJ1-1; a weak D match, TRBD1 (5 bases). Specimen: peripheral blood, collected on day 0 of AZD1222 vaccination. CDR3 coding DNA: TGTGCCAGTTCCAGGGTGGTGAACACTGAAGCTTTCTTT. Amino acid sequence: CASSRVVNTEAFF.